Shown below are 21 T cell receptor beta chains from a single sample sequenced in a study of T cell responses to AZD1222 COVID-19 vaccine. Profiled with immunoSEQ multiplex PCR; TCRdb holds only in-frame clones, not every one. The data hold around 100,000 clones, with 86% observed a single time. The sequences come from peripheral blood, collected 28 days after the second dose of the MenACWY control vaccine. The receptors stem from an adult who received the MenACWY meningococcal vaccine as a control.

The V and J genes are TRBV7-9 and TRBJ1-2, with D tentatively TRBD1 (6 bases). Trimming cost V 4 bases and J 5 bases, with 17 bases left between them. Per the germline V gene, CDR1 is SEHNR and CDR2 is FQNEAQ (reference sequence). The CDR3 totals 15 residues. CDR3: CASSSNIRGAYGYTF. In nucleotides, the CDR3 is TGTGCCAGCAGCTCTAATATCAGGGGCGCATATGGCTACACCTTC.

Comment on this clone: Other DNA sequences in the same sample also yield this CDR3. The chain combines TRBV24-1 with TRBJ2-2, with 12 nucleotides matching TRBD1. Germline V CDR1 and CDR2: KGHDR, SFDVKD. The V and J ends lost 9 bases and 5 bases, in that order; junction bases with no gene match: 3. The CDR3 consists of 14 residues. CDR3 sequence (DNA): TGTGCCACCCGGGGACAGGGGGCAACCGGGGAGCTGTTTTTT. Residues: CATRGQGATGELFF.

This clone showed up just once. This chain uses TRBV7-2 with TRBJ2-7; D might be TRBD1 or TRBD2, each matching 6 bases. V was cut by 8 bases and J by 1 base, with 18 bases left in between. Germline V gene data show CDR1 as SGHTA and CDR2 as FQGNSA. CDR3 size: 15 residues. CDR3 loop: CASGKTGGPSYEQYF. For the CDR3, the DNA is TGTGCCAGCGGAAAGACTGGGGGGCCTTCCTACGAGCAGTACTTC.

This chain uses TRBV9 with TRBJ2-7; tentative D call: TRBD1 (6 bases). Trimming stripped 0 bases from V and 5 bases from J, with 12 bases between. The germline V gene encodes CDR1 SGDLS and CDR2 YYNGEE. The CDR3 loop spans 14 amino acids. CDR3 sequence: CASSVEQGTNEQYF. DNA for the CDR3: TGTGCCAGCAGCGTAGAGCAGGGGACCAACGAGCAGTACTTC.

V usage is TRBV12-2 and J usage is TRBJ1-2; the table's D call, TRBD1, was not checked against the DNA. TRBV12-2 is deemed a pseudogene. This CDR3 has 16 residues. CDR3 residues: CASRLAGTRKTRGYTF. The CDR3, as DNA: TGTGCAAGTCGCTTAGCGGGGACAAGGAAAACTCGGGGCTACACCTTC.

The rearrangement uses TRBV6-5 and TRBJ1-2; a possible D gene is TRBD1 (6 bases). Looked up from germline, CDR1 is MNHEY and CDR2 is SVGAGI. This CDR3 contains 13 residues. Between the trimmed V and J ends, which lost 6 bases and 4 bases, there was a span of 12 bases. This chain's CDR3 is CASSIGGFYGYTF. The CDR3, as DNA: TGTGCCAGCAGCATAGGGGGATTCTATGGCTACACCTTC.

The V call is TRBV4-2, the J call TRBJ1-5; no firm D call. Germline CDR1 and CDR2: LGHNA and YNFKEQ. The V end lost 0 bases, the J end lost 3 bases, and 9 bases lay between the germline ends. This CDR3 is 15 amino acids long. CDR3 in DNA: TGTGCCAGCAGCCAAGAGATACAACTCAATCAGCCCCAGCATTTT. It yields the protein CASSQEIQLNQPQHF.

The V call is TRBV9, the J call TRBJ1-2, with TRBD1 matching 9 bases. The J segment lost 4 bases and the V segment lost 0 bases, leaving 4 bases of the junction unmatched. The germline V gene has CDR1 SGDLS and CDR2 YYNGEE. The CDR3 sequence is 15 residues long. CDR3 loop: CASSVGQTGGYGYTF. CDR3 sequence (DNA): TGTGCCAGCAGCGTAGGTCAGACAGGGGGCTATGGCTACACCTTC. Filled out from reference TRBV9 and TRBJ1-2, the complete variable domain reads DSGVTQTPKHLITATGQRVTLRCSPRSGDLSVYWYQQSLDQGLQFLIQYYNGEERAKGNILERFSAQQFPDLHSELNLSSLELGDSALYFCASSVGQTGGYGYTFGSGTRLTVV.

The rearrangement joins TRBV3-1 (or the pseudogene TRBV3-2) to TRBJ1-1, with a possible D match to TRBD1 (6 bases). The CDR3 is 14 residues long. V was trimmed by 4 bases and J by 3 bases, leaving 12 bases between them. Germline loops: CDR1 LGHDT, CDR2 YNNKEL (reference sequence). CDR3 sequence: CASSPSDRDTEAFF. CDR3 DNA sequence: TGTGCCAGCAGCCCATCGGACAGAGACACTGAAGCTTTCTTT.

The chain has TRBV3-1 (or the pseudogene TRBV3-2) and TRBJ2-7, with 16 bases fitting TRBD2. The ends lost 3 bases at V and 4 bases at J; junction bases unmatched: 3. The CDR3 is made up of 16 amino acids. Per the germline V gene, CDR1 is LGHDT and CDR2 is YNNKEL (reference sequence). The CDR3 is CASSQGLAGGQYEQYF. DNA of the CDR3: TGTGCCAGCAGCCAGGGACTAGCGGGGGGGCAGTACGAGCAGTACTTC.

The gene calls are TRBV6-5 and TRBJ2-7, with no clear D. Trimming removed 11 bases from V and 6 bases from J, with 14 bases in between. The CDR3 runs 11 residues. The germline gives CDR1 MNHEY, CDR2 SVGAGI. CDR3: CAVPYGLEQYF. The CDR3 coding sequence is TGTGCCGTGCCCTACGGGCTCGAGCAGTACTTC.

This clone occurred once. This sample includes further DNA sequences coding for the same CDR3. This chain uses TRBV29-1 with TRBJ2-7; D is uncertain. The CDR3 consists of 13 residues. Trimming shortened V by 5 bases and J by 0 bases, and 11 bases separated the two germline ends. Germline values: CDR1 SQVTM, CDR2 ANQGSEA. CDR3 in DNA: TGCAGCGTTCGGACCGGGCCCTCCTACGAGCAGTACTTC. Its translation: CSVRTGPSYEQYF.

This rearrangement joins TRBV5-1 to TRBJ2-3; 7 positions agree with TRBD2. The J segment lost 4 bases and the V segment lost 6 bases, leaving 5 bases of the junction unmatched. CDR1 is SGHRS and CDR2 is YFSETQ in the germline V gene. The CDR3 has 13 amino acids. CDR3 residues: CASNEGGADTQYF. Here the CDR3 DNA reads TGCGCCAGCAACGAGGGAGGGGCAGATACGCAGTATTTT.

This chain joins TRBV19 and TRBJ2-3; unclear D gene. Trimming cost V 4 bases and J 5 bases, with 16 bases left between them. This CDR3 contains 15 residues. The germline gives CDR1 LNHDA, CDR2 SQIVND (reference sequence). The CDR3 DNA sequence: TGTGCCAGTAGTACCGGTGGACCACCTTTAGATACGCAGTATTTT. Its translation: CASSTGGPPLDTQYF. Full variable domain (remainder filled in from reference TRBV19 and TRBJ2-3): DGGITQSPKYLFRKEGQNVTLSCEQNLNHDAMYWYRQDPGQGLRLIYYSQIVNDFQKGDIAEGYSVSREKKESFPLTVTSAQKNPTAFYLCASSTGGPPLDTQYFGPGTRLTVL.

The chain couples TRBV7-3 to TRBJ1-6; D may be TRBD1 (5 bases). The CDR3 extends over 16 amino acids. V lost 3 bases, J lost 6 bases, and 15 bases lay in between. Per germline, CDR1 SGHTA and CDR2 FQGTGA. The CDR3 here is CASSLYVRDVNSPLHF. The CDR3 DNA follows: TGTGCCAGCAGCTTGTACGTCCGGGACGTTAATTCACCCCTCCACTTT.

The chain joins TRBV29-1 to TRBJ1-2, with 9 bases fitting TRBD1. This CDR3 region has 18 residues. J lost 0 bases, V lost 6 bases, and 17 bases had no gene match. CDR1 and CDR2 from the germline V gene are SQVTM and ANQGSEA. The CDR3 bases are TGCAGCGTCGAACGAGAACCGGGACAGGGATTAGCTAACTATGGCTACACCTTC. It encodes CSVEREPGQGLANYGYTF.

This chain connects TRBV7-3 to TRBJ2-5; TRBD1 agrees at 8 bases. Germline V CDR1 and CDR2: SGHTA, FQGTGA. The CDR3 totals 13 residues. The trim removed 5 bases at V and 4 bases at J, leaving 3 bases unmatched. CDR3 in amino acids: CASSVDRGETQYF. The CDR3 nucleotides read TGTGCCAGCAGCGTCGACAGGGGAGAGACCCAGTACTTC.

The chain uses TRBV7-8 and TRBJ1-1; maybe TRBD1 (6 bases). This CDR3 has 14 residues. Germline V lookup: CDR1 SGHVS, CDR2 FQNEAQ. With 8 bases removed from V and 4 bases from J, the gap between germline ends came to 17 bases. The CDR3 DNA sequence: TGTGCCAGCCAGATAAAGGGGGGGTTCACTGAAGCTTTCTTT. It specifies CASQIKGGFTEAFF. Filled out from reference TRBV7-8 and TRBJ1-1, the complete variable domain reads GAGVSQSPRYKVAKRGQDVALRCDPISGHVSLFWYQQALGQGPEFLTYFQNEAQLDKSGLPSDRFFAERPEGSVSTLKIQRTQQEDSAVYLCASQIKGGFTEAFFGQGTRLTVV.

The rearrangement uses TRBV7-3 and TRBJ1-6; 9 bases match TRBD1. Trimming removed 5 bases from V and 3 bases from J; junction bases left unmatched: 2. Germline CDR1 is SGHTA and CDR2 is FQGTGA. The CDR3 has 15 residues. The CDR3, as DNA: TGTGCCAGCAGCCCGACAGGGGGCTATAATTCACCCCTCCACTTT. It specifies CASSPTGGYNSPLHF.

This chain joins TRBV28 and TRBJ1-2; D ambiguous. Germline V CDR1 and CDR2: MDHEN, SYDVKM. This CDR3 has 11 amino acids. The V gene lost 4 bases and the J gene lost 8 bases, with 8 bases spanning the gap. CDR3 nucleotides: TGTGCCAGCAGTTCCGGTGACGGCTACACCTTC. Residues: CASSSGDGYTF.

This clone has only a few counts. The V and J genes are TRBV24-1 and TRBJ1-1; the D is unclear. Trimming took 4 bases from V and 5 from J, leaving 7 bases between them. CDR1 is KGHDR, CDR2 SFDVKD, per germline. The CDR3 loop spans 12 amino acids. This chain's CDR3 is CATSEYGTEAFF. CDR3 coding DNA: TGTGCCACCAGTGAGTACGGGACTGAAGCTTTCTTT.